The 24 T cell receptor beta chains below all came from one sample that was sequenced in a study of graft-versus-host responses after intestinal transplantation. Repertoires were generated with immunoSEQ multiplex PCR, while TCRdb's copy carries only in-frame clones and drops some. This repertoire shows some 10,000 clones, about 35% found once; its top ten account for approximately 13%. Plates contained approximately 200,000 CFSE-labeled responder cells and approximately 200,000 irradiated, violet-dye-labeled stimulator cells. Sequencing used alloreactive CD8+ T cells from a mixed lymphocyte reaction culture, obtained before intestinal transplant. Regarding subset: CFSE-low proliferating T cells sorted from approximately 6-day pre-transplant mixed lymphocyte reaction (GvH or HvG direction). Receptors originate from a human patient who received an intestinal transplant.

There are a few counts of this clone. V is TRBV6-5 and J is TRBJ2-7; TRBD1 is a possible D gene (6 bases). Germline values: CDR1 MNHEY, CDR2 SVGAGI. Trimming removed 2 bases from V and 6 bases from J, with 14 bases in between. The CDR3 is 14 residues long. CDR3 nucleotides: TGTGCCAGCAGTTACGGGCAGGGGATCGCCGAGCAGTACTTC. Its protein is CASSYGQGIAEQYF.

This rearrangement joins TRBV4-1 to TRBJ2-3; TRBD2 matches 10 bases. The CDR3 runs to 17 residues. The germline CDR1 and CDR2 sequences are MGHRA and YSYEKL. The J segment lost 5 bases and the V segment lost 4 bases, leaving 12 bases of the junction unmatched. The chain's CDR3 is CASSLKGASGRGDTQYF. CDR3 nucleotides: TGCGCCAGCAGCCTAAAAGGGGCTAGCGGGAGAGGAGATACGCAGTATTTT.

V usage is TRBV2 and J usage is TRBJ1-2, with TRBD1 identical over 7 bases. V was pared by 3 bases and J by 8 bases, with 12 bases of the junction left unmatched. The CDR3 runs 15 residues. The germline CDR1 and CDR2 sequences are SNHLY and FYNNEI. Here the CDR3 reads CASSDKRQGKRGYTF. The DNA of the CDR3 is TGTGCCAGCAGTGATAAACGACAGGGCAAGAGGGGCTACACCTTC. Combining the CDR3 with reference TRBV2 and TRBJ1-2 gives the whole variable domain EPEVTQTPSHQVTQMGQEVILRCVPISNHLYFYWYRQILGQKVEFLVSFYNNEISEKSEIFDDQFSVERPDGSNFTLKIRSTKLEDSAMYFCASSDKRQGKRGYTFGSGTRLTVV.

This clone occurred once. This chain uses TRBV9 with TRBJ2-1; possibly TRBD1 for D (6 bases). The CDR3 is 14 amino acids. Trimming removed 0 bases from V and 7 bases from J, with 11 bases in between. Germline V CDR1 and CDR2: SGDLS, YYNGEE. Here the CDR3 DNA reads TGTGCCAGCAGCGTAGAGGGCAGGGGAAATGAGCAGTTCTTC. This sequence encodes CASSVEGRGNEQFF.

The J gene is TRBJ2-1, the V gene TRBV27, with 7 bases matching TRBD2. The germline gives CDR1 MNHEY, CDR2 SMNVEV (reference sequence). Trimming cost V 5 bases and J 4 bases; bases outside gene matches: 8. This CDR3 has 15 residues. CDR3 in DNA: TGTGCCAGCAGTATTACAGCGGGACTATACAATGAGCAGTTCTTC. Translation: CASSITAGLYNEQFF.

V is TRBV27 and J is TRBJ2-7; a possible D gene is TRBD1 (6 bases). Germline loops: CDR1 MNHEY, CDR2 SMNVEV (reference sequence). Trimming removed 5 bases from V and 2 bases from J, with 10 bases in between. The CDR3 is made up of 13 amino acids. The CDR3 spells CASSPQGPYEQYF. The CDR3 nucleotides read TGTGCCAGCAGTCCTCAGGGGCCCTACGAGCAGTACTTC.

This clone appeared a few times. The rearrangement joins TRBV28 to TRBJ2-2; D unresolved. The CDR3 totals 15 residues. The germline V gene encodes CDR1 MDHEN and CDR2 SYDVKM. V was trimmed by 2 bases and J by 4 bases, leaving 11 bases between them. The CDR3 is CASSLSIGGTGELFF. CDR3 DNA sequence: TGTGCCAGCAGTTTAAGTATAGGCGGCACCGGGGAGCTGTTTTTT.

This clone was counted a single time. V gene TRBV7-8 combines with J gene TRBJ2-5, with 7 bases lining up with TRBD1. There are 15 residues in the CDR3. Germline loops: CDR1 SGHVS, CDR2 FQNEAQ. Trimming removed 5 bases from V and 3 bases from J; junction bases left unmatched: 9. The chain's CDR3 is CASSTPGQKEETQYF. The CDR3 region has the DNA TGTGCCAGCAGCACCCCGGGACAGAAAGAAGAGACCCAGTACTTC.

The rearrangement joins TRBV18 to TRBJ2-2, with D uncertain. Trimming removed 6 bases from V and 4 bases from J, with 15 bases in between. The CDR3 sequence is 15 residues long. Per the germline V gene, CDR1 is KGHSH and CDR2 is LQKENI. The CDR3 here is CASSPAVRLTGELFF. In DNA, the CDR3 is TGTGCCAGCTCGCCGGCGGTAAGACTCACCGGGGAGCTGTTTTTT. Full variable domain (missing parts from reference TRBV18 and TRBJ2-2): NAGVMQNPRHLVRRRGQEARLRCSPMKGHSHVYWYRQLPEEGLKFMVYLQKENIIDESGMPKERFSAEFPKEGPSILRIQQVVRGDSAAYFCASSPAVRLTGELFFGEGSRLTVL.

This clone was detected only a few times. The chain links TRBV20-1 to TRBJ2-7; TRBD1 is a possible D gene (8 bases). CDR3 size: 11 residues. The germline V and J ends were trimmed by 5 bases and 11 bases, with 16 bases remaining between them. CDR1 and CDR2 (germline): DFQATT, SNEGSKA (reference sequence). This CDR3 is CSAHRTGREYF. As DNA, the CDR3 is TGCAGTGCTCATCGGACAGGGAGGGAGTACTTC.

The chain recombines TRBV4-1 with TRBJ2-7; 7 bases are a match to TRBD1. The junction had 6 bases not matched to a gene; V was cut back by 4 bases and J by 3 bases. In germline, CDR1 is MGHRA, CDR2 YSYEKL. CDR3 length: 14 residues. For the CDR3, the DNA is TGCGCCAGCAGCCCATACAGGGGAAACTACGAGCAGTACTTC. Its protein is CASSPYRGNYEQYF.

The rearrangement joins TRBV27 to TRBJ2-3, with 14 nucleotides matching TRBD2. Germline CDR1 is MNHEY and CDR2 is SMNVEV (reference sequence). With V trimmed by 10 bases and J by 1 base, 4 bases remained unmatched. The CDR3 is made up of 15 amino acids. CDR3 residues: CATTGLAGGTDTQYF. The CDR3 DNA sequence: TGTGCCACCACGGGACTAGCGGGAGGCACAGATACGCAGTATTTT.

CDR3 amino acids: CASSPGGPNTEAFF. CDR3 DNA: TGTGCCAGCAGCCCAGGGGGGCCGAACACTGAAGCTTTCTTT. V is TRBV5-4 and J is TRBJ1-1; 7 positions agree with TRBD1. Germline-derived CDR1 and CDR2 are SGHNT and YYREEE (reference sequence). This CDR3 region has 14 residues. V lost 4 bases, J lost 1 base, and 4 bases stayed unmatched.

The CDR3 bases are TGTGCCAGCAGTTCCCCGGGACAGGGGGACGAGCAGTACTTC. This encodes CASSSPGQGDEQYF. The chain recombines TRBV28 with TRBJ2-7; 11 bases align to TRBD1. From germline, CDR1 is MDHEN and CDR2 SYDVKM. V was pared by 4 bases and J by 5 bases, with 4 bases of the junction left unmatched. The CDR3 spans 14 residues.

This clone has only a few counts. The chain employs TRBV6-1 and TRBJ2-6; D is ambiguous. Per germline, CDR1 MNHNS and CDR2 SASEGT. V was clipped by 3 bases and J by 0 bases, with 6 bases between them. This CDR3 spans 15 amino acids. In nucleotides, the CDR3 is TGTGCCAGCAGTGATAGAGACTCTGGGGCCAACGTCCTGACTTTC. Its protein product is CASSDRDSGANVLTF.

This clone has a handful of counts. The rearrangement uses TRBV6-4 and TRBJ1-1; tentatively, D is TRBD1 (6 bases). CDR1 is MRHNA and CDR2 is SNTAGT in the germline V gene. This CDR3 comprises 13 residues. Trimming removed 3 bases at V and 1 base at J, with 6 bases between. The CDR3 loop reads CASSEGANTEAFF. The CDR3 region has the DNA TGTGCCAGCAGTGAGGGGGCGAACACTGAAGCTTTCTTT.

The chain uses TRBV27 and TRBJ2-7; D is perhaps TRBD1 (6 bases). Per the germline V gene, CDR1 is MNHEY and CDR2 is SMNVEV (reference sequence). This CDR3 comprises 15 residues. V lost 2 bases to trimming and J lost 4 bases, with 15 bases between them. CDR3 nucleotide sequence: TGTGCCAGCAGTTTAGGGGGCGGACAAGCTTACGAGCAGTACTTC. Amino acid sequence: CASSLGGGQAYEQYF.

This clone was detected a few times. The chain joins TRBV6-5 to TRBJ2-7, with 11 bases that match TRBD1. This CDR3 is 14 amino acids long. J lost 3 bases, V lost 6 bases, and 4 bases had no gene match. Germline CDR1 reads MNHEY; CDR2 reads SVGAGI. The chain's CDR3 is CASRGQGEIYEQYF. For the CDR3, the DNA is TGTGCCAGCAGGGGACAGGGGGAGATCTACGAGCAGTACTTC.

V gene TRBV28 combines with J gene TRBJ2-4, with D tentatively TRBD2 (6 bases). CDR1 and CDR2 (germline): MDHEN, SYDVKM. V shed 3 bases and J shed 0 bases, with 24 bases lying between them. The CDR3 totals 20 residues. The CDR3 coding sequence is TGTGCCAGCAGTTTCTCCTTACCGGGACTCCGACCAATAGCCAAAAACATTCAGTACTTC. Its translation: CASSFSLPGLRPIAKNIQYF.

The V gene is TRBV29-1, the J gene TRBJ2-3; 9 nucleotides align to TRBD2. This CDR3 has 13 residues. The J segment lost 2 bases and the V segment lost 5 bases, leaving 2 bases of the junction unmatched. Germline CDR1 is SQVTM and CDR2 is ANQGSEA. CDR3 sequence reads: CSVLAGITDTQYF. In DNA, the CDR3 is TGCAGCGTTCTAGCGGGGATCACAGATACGCAGTATTTT.

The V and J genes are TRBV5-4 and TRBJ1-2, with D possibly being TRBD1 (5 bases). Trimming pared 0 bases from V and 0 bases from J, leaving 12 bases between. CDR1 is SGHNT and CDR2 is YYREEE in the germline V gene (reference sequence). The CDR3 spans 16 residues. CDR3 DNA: TGTGCCAGCAGCTTGGGAAGGGGCGGAGCTAACTATGGCTACACCTTC. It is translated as CASSLGRGGANYGYTF.

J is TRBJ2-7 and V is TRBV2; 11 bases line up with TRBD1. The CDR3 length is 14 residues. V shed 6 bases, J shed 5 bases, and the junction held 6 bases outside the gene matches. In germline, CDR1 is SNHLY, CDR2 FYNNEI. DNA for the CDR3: TGTGCCAGCAGCCTCGGGACAGGGGGGGACGAGCAGTACTTC. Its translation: CASSLGTGGDEQYF.

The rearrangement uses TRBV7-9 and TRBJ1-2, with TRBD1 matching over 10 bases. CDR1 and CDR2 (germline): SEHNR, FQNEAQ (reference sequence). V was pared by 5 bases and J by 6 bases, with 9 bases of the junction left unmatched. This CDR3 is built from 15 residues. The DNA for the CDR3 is TGTGCCAGCAGCCTTGGACAGGGGGAGGAAGATGGCTACACCTTC. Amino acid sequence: CASSLGQGEEDGYTF.

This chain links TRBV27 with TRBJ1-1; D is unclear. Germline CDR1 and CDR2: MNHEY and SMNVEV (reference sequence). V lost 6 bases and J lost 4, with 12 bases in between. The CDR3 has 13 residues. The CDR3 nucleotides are TGTGCCAGCAGGTCAGGCTATAGCACTGAAGCTTTCTTT. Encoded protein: CASRSGYSTEAFF.